This TCR beta chain was documented in a study of regulatory T cells in long-lasting Graves disease (TCRdb year 2021). Regarding the study in general: Persistent Graves' disease was defined as antithyroid drug treatment for over 5 years with persistently positive TSH receptor autoantibodies. Peripheral blood TCR sequencing and RNA sequencing compared persistent Graves' disease patients with newly diagnosed Graves' disease patients. The study was registered as a clinical trial and conducted in China. A total of about 33 samples underwent TCR sequencing, from about 13 patients with persistent Graves' disease and roughly 20 patients with newly diagnosed Graves' disease. Antithyroid drugs had been taken for 8.5 to 12 years on average by persistent Graves' disease patients in the clinical cohort.

The time point label for this specimen denotes: persistent/refractory GD, antithyroid drugs over 5 years with positive TRAb. RNA was extracted from PBMCs in TRIzol for both TCR sequencing and RNA sequencing. The diagnosis of Graves' disease followed American Thyroid Association guidelines. Patients for the study were recruited at an endocrinology department in Xi'an, China. Each patient gave roughly 10 milliliters of peripheral blood, collected in an EDTA anticoagulant tube. PBMCs were isolated by Ficoll Paque Plus density gradient separation without further T cell sorting. RNA quality was checked with an Agilent 2100 Bioanalyzer and agarose gel, and concentration with a NanoDrop 2000. This clonotype has a count of ten or more. Its antigen has not been determined. No much larger clonotype is one base removed from it; base qualities were not supplied. Libraries were made using multiplex PCR. This sample was sequenced with an Illumina HiSeq 4000. CDR3 regions were amplified by Arm-PCR with iRepertoire HTBI primers to construct TCR beta libraries. Before sequencing, the PCR products underwent gel purification. In the paper's pipeline: Gene usage analysis of CDR3 amino acid clonotypes used the roughly 60 TRBV and 11 to 15 TRBJ segments found across samples. COPE and FqMerger were used to merge the filtered high-quality paired reads into contigs. BLAST was used to align contigs to the IMGT TRBV, TRBD and TRBJ reference genes, and CDR3 was defined following IMGT. Clonotypes above 0.1% frequency were classified as highly expanded clones. Repertoire diversity was measured by Shannon entropy, and V-J evenness by the Gini coefficient. Clonotypes shared by more than one individual were considered public. TCRdb applied fastp at Q25 and MiXCR to the public reads, then kept only in-frame beta chains. Entries that share a CDR3 protein sequence are merged under the most common genes and DNA. TCRdb's processing, not the authors', yielded these V and J calls. Across this sample there are around 460,000 distinct CDR3 sequences, with 22% seen only once. The ten largest clonotypes hold roughly 14% of the sample.

The CDR3 has 14 amino acids, counting the end cysteine and phenylalanine. The kept DNA is CDR3 alone, 42 bases in frame from the first base. The V end loses 5 bases and the J end loses 6 bases, and a stretch of 17 bases separates them. Based on the germline V gene, the CDR1 and CDR2 sequences are MNHNS and SASEGT. The investigation overall reported the following: Sequencing and analysis were restricted to the TCR beta chain. The study examined only peripheral blood because the primary lesion, thyroid tissue, could not be accessed. The small sample size was acknowledged by the authors as a limitation that may reduce accuracy. Patients with persistent disease shared more public clonotypes (around 2,500) than newly diagnosed patients did (966). Compared with newly diagnosed patients, persistent Graves' disease patients had lower TCR Shannon entropy and fewer highly expanded clones, which suggests clonal expansion. Preferential use of TRBV28, TRBJ1-2 and TRBJ2-5 was observed in persistent disease, whereas TRBV20-1 and TRBJ2-1 were favored in newly diagnosed disease.

The sample here was peripheral blood mononuclear cells (PBMCs), taken when the disease was refractory, from a patient treated with antithyroid drugs. This clonotype originated in a female donor with Graves disease. The rearranged segments are TRBV6-1 and TRBJ2-7; the D segment is perhaps TRBD1 or TRBD2, each sharing 5 matched bases. In nucleotide form, the sequence is TGTGCCAGCAGTCCTCTCCGGGGACGGAGCGAGCAGTACTTC. This translates into CASSPLRGRSEQYF.